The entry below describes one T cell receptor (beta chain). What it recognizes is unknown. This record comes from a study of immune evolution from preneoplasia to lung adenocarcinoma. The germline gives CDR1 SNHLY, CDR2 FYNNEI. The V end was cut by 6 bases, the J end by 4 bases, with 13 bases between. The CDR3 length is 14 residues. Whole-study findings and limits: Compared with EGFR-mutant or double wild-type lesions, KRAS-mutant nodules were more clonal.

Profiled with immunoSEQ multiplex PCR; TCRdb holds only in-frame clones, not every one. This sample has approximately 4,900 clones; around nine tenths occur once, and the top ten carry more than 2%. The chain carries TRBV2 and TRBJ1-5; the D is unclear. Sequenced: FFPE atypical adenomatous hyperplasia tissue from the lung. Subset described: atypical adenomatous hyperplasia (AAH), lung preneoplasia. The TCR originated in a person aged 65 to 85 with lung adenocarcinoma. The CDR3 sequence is CASSGRHPNQPQHF. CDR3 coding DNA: TGTGCCAGCAGCGGGAGGCATCCTAATCAGCCCCAGCATTTT.